The 13 T cell receptor beta chains presented below share a single source sample, sequenced in a study of OX40 agonist ivuxolimab in advanced cancers. Sequenced by immunoSEQ multiplex PCR; TCRdb stores in-frame clones only, minus some. The data show 56,000 or so clones, about 82% seen once. Source: CD4+ or CD8+ T cells sorted from blood, taken in a trial of the OX40 agonist ivuxolimab. The receptors here all came from an adult with an advanced solid tumor such as melanoma, head and neck, liver or kidney cancer.

This rearrangement joins TRBV6-1 to TRBJ1-2; D is possibly TRBD1 (6 bases). CDR3 size: 16 residues. Germline-derived CDR1 and CDR2 are MNHNS and SASEGT. V gave up 1 base and J gave up 4 bases, with 16 bases separating them. This chain's CDR3 is CASSEGWGAPGYGYTF. The CDR3 coding sequence is TGTGCCAGCAGTGAAGGGTGGGGGGCGCCTGGCTATGGCTACACCTTC.

The gene calls are TRBV6-5 and TRBJ2-1, with D uncertain. The CDR3 loop spans 16 amino acids. Germline-derived CDR1 and CDR2 are MNHEY and SVGAGI. V was clipped by 0 bases and J by 4 bases, with 13 bases between them. The CDR3 nucleotides are TGTGCCAGCAGTTACTCGACCCCCTTAGTGTACAATGAGCAGTTCTTC. This sequence encodes CASSYSTPLVYNEQFF.

This clone showed up just a few times. This chain links TRBV7-3 with TRBJ2-1; the match to TRBD2 covers 7 bases. The length of the CDR3 is 16 residues. The ends lost 1 base at V and 10 bases at J; junction bases unmatched: 13. Germline V gene data show CDR1 as SGHTA and CDR2 as FQGTGA. CDR3 residues: CASSLNLAGATGEQFF. Here the CDR3 DNA reads TGTGCCAGCAGCTTAAACTTGGCGGGAGCCACCGGAGAGCAGTTCTTC.

The chain uses TRBV6-6 and TRBJ2-3; the match to TRBD2 covers 9 bases. The ends lost 6 bases at V and 1 base at J; junction bases unmatched: 5. The germline V gene has CDR1 MNHNY and CDR2 SVGAGI (reference sequence). This CDR3 contains 15 residues. CDR3 DNA: TGTGCCAGCAGCCGCGGGGGGGCCGGCACAGATACGCAGTATTTT. It codes for CASSRGGAGTDTQYF.

CDR3 DNA: TGTGCCACCGCGGGGGGTATTCTCCTGGGAGATACGCAGTATTTT. It specifies CATAGGILLGDTQYF. The chain recombines TRBV19 with TRBJ2-3; the match to TRBD2 covers 8 bases. CDR1 and CDR2 (germline): LNHDA, SQIVND (reference sequence). The CDR3 runs to 15 residues. Trimming removed 10 bases from V and 5 bases from J; junction bases left unmatched: 14.

The chain carries TRBV7-8 and TRBJ1-3, with D possibly TRBD1 on 6 matching bases. The V end lost 6 bases, the J end lost 0 bases, and 6 bases lay between the germline ends. This CDR3 is built from 13 residues. The germline CDR1 and CDR2 sequences are SGHVS and FQNEAQ. The CDR3 coding sequence is TGTGCCAGCAGGGACAGCTCTGGAAACACCATATATTTT. It is translated as CASRDSSGNTIYF.

The gene calls are TRBV5-1 and TRBJ2-5; 8 bases fit TRBD1. Trimming at V came to 2 bases and at J to 5 bases, leaving 8 bases not matched to a gene. CDR3 length: 15 residues. Germline-derived CDR1 and CDR2 are SGHRS and YFSETQ. Written as DNA, the CDR3 is TGCGCCAGCAGCTTCCAGGGGGCAAGTGGCGAGACCCAGTACTTC. Its translation is CASSFQGASGETQYF.

The rearrangement joins TRBV4-1 to TRBJ2-1; 9 bases are shared with TRBD2. Germline values: CDR1 MGHRA, CDR2 YSYEKL. The CDR3 is 16 amino acids. Trimming removed 4 bases from V and 0 bases from J; junction bases left unmatched: 4. The CDR3 nucleotides read TGCGCCAGCAGCCCTAGCGGGGTTAGCTCCTACAATGAGCAGTTCTTC. Its translation: CASSPSGVSSYNEQFF.

V usage is TRBV15 and J usage is TRBJ2-3; D uncertain. Trimming pared 0 bases from V and 9 bases from J, leaving 13 bases between. Germline loops: CDR1 LNHNV, CDR2 YYDKDF (reference sequence). The CDR3 consists of 14 residues. CDR3 sequence: CATSRDLDPRTQYF. The DNA for the CDR3 is TGTGCCACCAGCAGAGATCTCGACCCTCGGACGCAGTATTTT.

The V gene is TRBV5-4, the J gene TRBJ1-2; D is undetermined. CDR1 SGHNT and CDR2 YYREEE come from the germline V gene (reference sequence). The CDR3 is 15 residues long. The V end lost 7 bases, the J end lost 8 bases, and 24 bases lay between the germline ends. For the CDR3, the DNA is TGTGCCAGCTATCCAGAGGTGCATAACGACTGGGGCTACACCTTC. Translation: CASYPEVHNDWGYTF.

The chain joins TRBV21-1 to TRBJ2-2; the table's D gene call, TRBD1, was not cross checked with the DNA. TRBV21-1 represents a pseudogene. There are 23 residues in the CDR3. The CDR3 DNA follows: TGTGCCAGCAGCAAAGCGGACAGGGGTAGAAGAAGGTCTAGGTGTCGATACACCGGGGAGCTGTTTTTT. Protein sequence: CASSKADRGRRRSRCRYTGELFF.

This rearrangement joins TRBV11-2 to TRBJ2-2, with 8 bases matching TRBD1. Germline V gene sequence: CDR1 SGHAT, CDR2 FQNNGV. The CDR3 sequence is 14 residues long. Losses at the gene ends were 2 bases for V and 5 bases for J; bases not matched to a gene: 1. This CDR3 reads CASSLQGATGELFF. In DNA, the CDR3 is TGTGCCAGCAGCTTACAGGGGGCGACCGGGGAGCTGTTTTTT. The variable domain in full, with the rest retrieved from reference TRBV11-2 and TRBJ2-2, is EAGVAQSPRYKIIEKRQSVAFWCNPISGHATLYWYQQILGQGPKLLIQFQNNGVVDDSQLPKDRFSAERLKGVDSTLKIQPAKLEDSAVYLCASSLQGATGELFFGEGSRLTVL.

This clone has only one observation. The chain couples TRBV7-9 to TRBJ2-4, with 8 nucleotides matching TRBD2. Germline loops: CDR1 SEHNR, CDR2 FQNEAQ (reference sequence). The V gene end was trimmed by 5 bases and the J gene end by 6 bases; junction bases not matched to a gene: 6. The CDR3 runs 14 residues. The DNA for the CDR3 is TGTGCCAGCAGCGCGGGGGGCCAGGCAAACATTCAGTACTTC. Encoded protein: CASSAGGQANIQYF.